Shown below are 21 T cell receptor beta chains from a single sample sequenced in a study of blood T cell repertoires in COVID-19. Method: immunoSEQ multiplex PCR; TCRdb's copy keeps in-frame clones and lacks some. The sample has just under 250,000 clones; roughly 86% are singletons. Sequencing used peripheral blood. These receptors were taken from a woman younger than 45 who had recovered from COVID-19.

V gene TRBV4-1 combines with J gene TRBJ2-6; no clear D gene. Per the germline V gene, CDR1 is MGHRA and CDR2 is YSYEKL. Trimming removed 6 bases at V and 0 bases at J, with 12 bases between. The CDR3 is made up of 16 amino acids. The CDR3: CASSPPPLSGANVLTF. For the CDR3, the DNA is TGCGCCAGCAGTCCCCCCCCACTCTCTGGGGCCAACGTCCTGACTTTC.

The V and J genes are TRBV19 and TRBJ2-1, with TRBD2 as a possible D gene (6 bases). The germline V and J ends were trimmed by 5 bases and 3 bases, with 11 bases remaining between them. The CDR3 sequence is 14 residues long. Germline CDR1 LNHDA, CDR2 SQIVND (reference sequence). In DNA, the CDR3 is TGTGCCAGTAGTTCCGGGACTGACTACAATGAGCAGTTCTTC. As protein: CASSSGTDYNEQFF.

V usage is TRBV12-3 or TRBV12-4 and J usage is TRBJ2-7, with 8 bases fitting TRBD1. CDR3 length: 13 residues. Germline trimming cut 6 bases from V and 5 bases from J; bases unmatched to any gene: 6. The chain's CDR3 is CASRRQGADEQYF. The CDR3 DNA reads as TGTGCCAGCAGGAGGCAGGGGGCCGACGAGCAGTACTTC.

The CDR3 DNA follows: TGTGCCAGCAGCTTAGACGAGGTGACCCAGTACTTC. Its translation is CASSLDEVTQYF. This chain links TRBV7-9 with TRBJ2-5; D is unclear. Germline V gene data show CDR1 as SEHNR and CDR2 as FQNEAQ (reference sequence). Trimming stripped 1 base from V and 7 bases from J, with 7 bases between. This CDR3 has 12 amino acids.

V is TRBV18 and J is TRBJ2-3, with TRBD2 matching 10 bases. The V gene's germline CDR1 is KGHSH and CDR2 LQKENI. The CDR3 is made up of 16 amino acids. With V trimmed by 3 bases and J by 2 bases, 5 bases remained unmatched. The chain's CDR3 is CASSPLLAGNTDTQYF. The CDR3 DNA is TGTGCCAGCTCACCGTTACTAGCGGGGAACACAGATACGCAGTATTTT.

This chain connects TRBV6-1 to TRBJ1-2; D perhaps matches TRBD1 (6 bases). Between the trimmed V and J ends, which lost 1 base and 3 bases, there was a span of 12 bases. Germline V CDR1 and CDR2: MNHNS, SASEGT. The CDR3 contains 15 residues. The CDR3 loop is CASSEGGGLHYGYTF. In DNA form, the CDR3 reads TGTGCCAGCAGTGAAGGGGGGGGGCTGCACTATGGCTACACCTTC.

The V call is TRBV6-2 or TRBV6-3, the J call TRBJ2-7, with 10 bases lining up with TRBD1. In germline, CDR1 is MNHEY, CDR2 SVGEGT. Trimming cost V 1 base and J 3 bases; bases outside gene matches: 6. The CDR3 has 16 residues. CDR3 sequence (DNA): TGTGCCAGCAGTTACTGGGGACAGGGGAAAATCTACGAGCAGTACTTC. Residues: CASSYWGQGKIYEQYF.

The V gene is TRBV6-5, the J gene TRBJ1-2; 7 bases match TRBD1. The J segment lost 4 bases and the V segment lost 10 bases, leaving 12 bases of the junction unmatched. CDR3 length equals 14 residues. Germline lookup yields CDR1 MNHEY and CDR2 SVGAGI. The chain's CDR3 is CATKDRDSFYGYTF. In DNA, the CDR3 is TGTGCCACCAAAGACAGGGATTCTTTCTATGGCTACACCTTC.

This clone was recorded only once. J is TRBJ2-7 and V is TRBV3-1 (or the pseudogene TRBV3-2); D not certain. Trimming stripped 4 bases from V and 5 bases from J, with 12 bases between. The germline V gene has CDR1 LGHDT and CDR2 YNNKEL (reference sequence). CDR3 size: 13 residues. CDR3 DNA sequence: TGTGCCAGCAGCCGACTCCCCCGGCACGAGCAGTACTTC. It is translated as CASSRLPRHEQYF.

The rearrangement joins TRBV6-1 to TRBJ2-3, with 8 bases that match TRBD2. The CDR3 contains 15 residues. Germline CDR1 and CDR2: MNHNS and SASEGT. V shed 4 bases, J shed 4 bases, and the junction held 7 bases outside the gene matches. The DNA for the CDR3 is TGTGCCAGCAGTGTAGCGACGGGACTAGCAGATACGCAGTATTTT. Protein: CASSVATGLADTQYF.

About this clone: One junction end does not reproduce the germline sequence, and a read error may be involved. The CDR3 DNA is TGTGCCAGCAGCTCACCGGACGAAACTAGCGGGGGGTCTGCAGACACGCAGTATTTT. It yields the protein CASSSPDETSGGSADTQYF. The chain has TRBV5-6 and TRBJ2-3; TRBD2 matches at 12 bases. The germline gives CDR1 SGHDT, CDR2 YYEEEE. The CDR3 has 19 residues.

The chain links TRBV14 to TRBJ2-5; the D gene is possibly TRBD1 (6 bases). Germline values: CDR1 SGHDN, CDR2 FVKESK. V was pared by 2 bases and J by 4 bases, with 14 bases between. The CDR3 extends over 15 amino acids. CDR3 in DNA: TGTGCCAGCAGCCAAACGACAGGTCTTGTAGAGACCCAGTACTTC. Protein sequence: CASSQTTGLVETQYF.

The chain couples TRBV7-9 to TRBJ2-2; TRBD1 matches 7 bases. CDR3 length: 17 residues. Germline loops: CDR1 SEHNR, CDR2 FQNEAQ (reference sequence). The J segment lost 5 bases and the V segment lost 2 bases, leaving 11 bases of the junction unmatched. CDR3 residues: CASSLFGLGQLTGELFF. DNA for the CDR3: TGTGCCAGCAGCTTATTTGGCTTGGGACAGTTAACCGGGGAGCTGTTTTTT. Based on the CDR3 plus reference TRBV7-9 and TRBJ2-2, the full variable domain is DTGVSQNPRHKITKRGQNVTFRCDPISEHNRLYWYRQTLGQGPEFLTYFQNEAQLEKSRLLSDRFSAERPKGSFSTLEIQRTEQGDSAMYLCASSLFGLGQLTGELFFGEGSRLTVL.

V gene TRBV5-1 combines with J gene TRBJ2-2; D perhaps matches TRBD1 (5 bases). The germline gives CDR1 SGHRS, CDR2 YFSETQ. The CDR3 totals 13 residues. The V end was cut by 1 base, the J end by 6 bases, with 7 bases between. The CDR3 DNA is TGCGCCAGCAGCTTGAAAGGGGCCGGGGAGCTGTTTTTT. Translating gives CASSLKGAGELFF.

The chain links TRBV30 to TRBJ1-1, with 7 bases identical to TRBD1. The V gene end was trimmed by 2 bases and the J gene end by 1 base; junction bases not matched to a gene: 7. The CDR3 length is 15 residues. Germline CDR1 and CDR2: GTSNPN and SVGIG (reference sequence). CDR3 DNA: TGTGCCTGGAGTCCCCGACAGGGAACGAACACTGAAGCTTTCTTT. It encodes CAWSPRQGTNTEAFF. The variable domain in full, with the rest retrieved from reference TRBV30 and TRBJ1-1, is SQTIHQWPATLVQPVGSPLSLECTVEGTSNPNLYWYRQAAGRGLQLLFYSVGIGQISSEVPQNLSASRPQDRQFILSSKKLLLSDSGFYLCAWSPRQGTNTEAFFGQGTRLTVV.

The chain combines TRBV5-1 with TRBJ2-5, with TRBD1 identical over 9 bases. J gave up 5 bases and V 4 bases, and 12 bases lay outside the gene matches. Germline V CDR1 and CDR2: SGHRS, YFSETQ. This CDR3 has 16 residues. CDR3 sequence reads: CASSPNTGTGTETQYF. The CDR3 DNA is TGCGCCAGCAGCCCAAACACCGGGACAGGGACGGAGACCCAGTACTTC.

The genes are TRBV10-3 and TRBJ1-4, with D unclear. In germline, CDR1 is ENHRY, CDR2 SYGVKD. Trimming pared 7 bases from V and 6 bases from J, leaving 12 bases between. The CDR3 contains 13 residues. The CDR3 region has the DNA TGTGCCATCAAGAGCGGTTCGGATGAAAAACTGTTTTTT. It yields the protein CAIKSGSDEKLFF.

This rearrangement joins TRBV5-1 to TRBJ1-2; D is perhaps TRBD1 (5 bases). Germline-derived CDR1 and CDR2 are SGHRS and YFSETQ. The CDR3 sequence is 15 residues long. The ends were cut back, 0 bases at V and 0 bases at J, with 9 bases in the middle. CDR3 region: CASSLGSGTNYGYTF. In nucleotides, the CDR3 is TGCGCCAGCAGCTTGGGGTCAGGGACTAACTATGGCTACACCTTC.

The rearrangement joins TRBV5-6 to TRBJ2-1; 9 positions agree with TRBD1. The CDR3 is 16 residues long. Germline V lookup: CDR1 SGHDT, CDR2 YYEEEE. Trimming cost V 0 bases and J 10 bases; bases outside gene matches: 11. The CDR3 is CASSLVPGQGVGEQFF. The CDR3 DNA is TGTGCCAGCAGCTTGGTACCGGGACAGGGCGTCGGCGAGCAGTTCTTC.

CDR3 nucleotide sequence: TGCGCCAGCAGCTTGGGACAGGGTATTGGCTACACCTTC. It yields the protein CASSLGQGIGYTF. This chain uses TRBV5-1 with TRBJ1-2; 7 bases fit TRBD1. Losses at the gene ends were 0 bases for V and 7 bases for J; bases not matched to a gene: 3. Looked up from germline, CDR1 is SGHRS and CDR2 is YFSETQ. The CDR3 sequence is 13 residues long. Filled out from reference TRBV5-1 and TRBJ1-2, the complete variable domain reads KAGVTQTPRYLIKTRGQQVTLSCSPISGHRSVSWYQQTPGQGLQFLFEYFSETQRNKGNFPGRFSGRQFSNSRSEMNVSTLELGDSALYLCASSLGQGIGYTFGSGTRLTVV.

This chain connects TRBV7-9 to TRBJ2-2; D is possibly TRBD1 (5 bases). Germline CDR1 reads SEHNR; CDR2 reads FQNEAQ (reference sequence). V lost 2 bases and J 0 bases, leaving 7 bases between the germline ends. The CDR3 is made up of 15 amino acids. DNA of the CDR3: TGTGCCAGCAGCTTAAGGGGATCGAACACCGGGGAGCTGTTTTTT. This gives the protein CASSLRGSNTGELFF.